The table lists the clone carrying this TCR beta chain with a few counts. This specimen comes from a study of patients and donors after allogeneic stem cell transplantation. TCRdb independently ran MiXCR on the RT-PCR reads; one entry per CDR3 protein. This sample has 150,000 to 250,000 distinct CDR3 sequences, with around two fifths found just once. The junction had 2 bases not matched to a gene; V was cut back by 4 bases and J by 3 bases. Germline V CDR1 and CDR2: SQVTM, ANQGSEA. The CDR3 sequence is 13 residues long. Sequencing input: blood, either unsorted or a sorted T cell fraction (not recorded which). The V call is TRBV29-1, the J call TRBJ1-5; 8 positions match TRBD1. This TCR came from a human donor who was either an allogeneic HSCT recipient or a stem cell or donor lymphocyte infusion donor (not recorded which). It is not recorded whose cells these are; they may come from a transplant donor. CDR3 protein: CSVVDRDNQPQHF. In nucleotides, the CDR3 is TGCAGCGTTGTGGACAGGGACAATCAGCCCCAGCATTTT.